This is a list of T cell receptor beta chains from one sample in a study of blood T cell repertoires in COVID-19. This table comes from immunoSEQ multiplex PCR, and its TCRdb copy is limited to in-frame clones, with some not included. The sample carries around 230,000 clones, nearly 90% recorded once. The specimen was PBMCs or T cells enriched from blood (not recorded which). The receptors derive from a woman in her thirties with acute COVID-19. CDR3s include the opening cysteine and the closing phenylalanine or tryptophan. The D gene is left open where the match is weak. Rows may omit the clone size; those that give it use once, few, many or a size class.

d_call clone_size j_call v_call cdr3_aa cdr3_nt
. . TRBJ1-1 TRBV4-1 CASSQAKYRVNTEAFF TGCGCCAGCAGCCAAGCTAAGTACAGGGTGAACACTGAAGCTTTCTTT
TRBD2 . TRBJ2-5 TRBV7-2 CASSWGLAGQETQYF TGTGCCAGCAGCTGGGGACTAGCGGGGCAAGAGACCCAGTACTTC
. . TRBJ2-1 TRBV5-6 CASHTGRAPYNEQFF TGTGCCAGTCATACAGGGCGGGCGCCTTACAATGAGCAGTTCTTC
. . TRBJ2-7 TRBV27 CASSLGTRNSYEQYF TGTGCCAGCAGTTTAGGGACAAGAAACTCCTACGAGCAGTACTTC
. . TRBJ2-7 TRBV28 CASGLMSGSYEQYF TGTGCCAGCGGGCTAATGAGCGGATCCTACGAGCAGTACTTC
TRBD2 . TRBJ2-3 TRBV24-1 CATRDAGGRDTDTQYF TGTGCCACCAGGGACGCGGGGGGGCGGGACACAGATACGCAGTATTTT
. . TRBJ2-7 TRBV6-5 CASSYSGHPAEQYF TGTGCCAGCAGTTACTCGGGACATCCGGCCGAGCAGTACTTC
. once TRBJ2-7 TRBV19 CASSISSGHDYEQYF TGTGCCAGTAGTATATCATCGGGACATGACTACGAGCAGTACTTC
TRBD1 . TRBJ1-2 TRBV30 CAWSSGRGFGGYTF TGTGCCTGGAGTTCGGGCAGGGGGTTCGGCGGCTACACCTTC
TRBD1 few TRBJ2-7 TRBV5-1 CASSLQTGGYEQYF TGCGCCAGCAGCCTTCAGACAGGGGGTTACGAGCAGTACTTC
TRBD2 . TRBJ2-7 TRBV6-4 CAGRIAGDRYEQYF TGTGCCGGACGAATAGCGGGGGATCGCTACGAGCAGTACTTC
. . TRBJ1-2 TRBV5-5 CASSLGGNYGYTF TGTGCCAGCAGTCTCGGAGGGAACTATGGCTACACCTTC
. . TRBJ2-1 TRBV6-2/TRBV6-3 CASSYPRDIYNEQFF TGTGCCAGCAGTTACCCCCGGGACATATACAATGAGCAGTTCTTC
. . TRBJ1-2 TRBV16 CASSQPQVAGYTF TGTGCCAGCAGCCAACCACAGGTGGCTGGCTACACCTTC
. . TRBJ1-4 TRBV7-9 CASSLEWAATNEKLFF TGTGCCAGCAGCTTAGAATGGGCAGCAACTAATGAAAAACTGTTTTTT
. . TRBJ1-1 TRBV6-5 CASSRNLNTEAFF TGTGCCAGCTCCAGGAATCTGAACACTGAAGCTTTCTTT
TRBD2 . TRBJ2-2 TRBV10-3 CAISEGLAGAYTGELFF TGTGCCATCAGTGAGGGACTAGCGGGGGCGTACACCGGGGAGCTGTTTTTT
TRBD2 . TRBJ2-7 TRBV7-9 CASSFLAGDLGEQYF TGTGCCAGCAGCTTTCTGGCGGGGGACCTGGGGGAGCAGTACTTC
TRBD1 . TRBJ1-6 TRBV5-1 CASRPTGVDNSPLHF TGCGCCAGCAGACCCACAGGGGTAGATAATTCACCCCTCCACTTT
. . TRBJ1-2 TRBV7-6 CASTPEGGASLGYTF TGTGCCAGCACCCCGGAGGGGGGGGCGTCGCTTGGCTACACCTTC
. . TRBJ2-3 TRBV10-1 CASSGPGDTQYF TGCGCCAGCAGTGGACCCGGGGATACGCAGTATTTT
. . TRBJ2-6 TRBV19 CASSIWDTGPGANVLTF TGTGCCAGTAGTATATGGGACACCGGGCCAGGGGCCAACGTCCTGACTTTC
TRBD1 . TRBJ2-7 TRBV5-1 CASSPPGGTGGYEQYF TGCGCCAGCAGCCCCCCGGGCGGGACAGGGGGGTACGAGCAGTACTTC
. . TRBJ1-1 TRBV24-1 CATRPAQARGENTEAFF TGTGCCACCAGACCCGCCCAAGCCCGGGGGGAGAACACTGAAGCTTTCTTT
. . TRBJ2-5 TRBV19 CASRRSQQETQYF TGTGCCAGTAGAAGATCCCAGCAAGAGACCCAGTACTTC
. . TRBJ2-1 TRBV7-2 CASSLKGGSSYNEQFF TGTGCCAGCAGCTTAAAAGGGGGTTCTTCCTACAATGAGCAGTTCTTC
. . TRBJ1-4 TRBV19 CASSLPAGPNEKLFF TGTGCCAGTAGTCTCCCGGCAGGGCCTAATGAAAAACTGTTTTTT
. . TRBJ1-1 TRBV10-3 CAISGGGNTEAFF TGTGCCATCAGTGGCGGTGGGAACACTGAAGCTTTCTTT
TRBD1 . TRBJ2-7 TRBV19 CASSMGARGLGEQYF TGTGCCAGTAGTATGGGGGCCAGGGGGCTCGGCGAGCAGTACTTC